This T cell receptor (beta chain) derives from a study of tumor-infiltrating lymphocytes in primary liver carcinoma. Researchers generated TCR beta cDNA from approximately 0.55 ug of total RNA, relying on a constant-region primer. Each TCR beta library was derived from three nested multiplex PCR rounds that employed slightly modified ARM-PCR. Rounds one and two of PCR, each of 10 cycles, were primed with TRBV1-TRBV30 forward primers and a C-beta reverse primer. TCRdb reprocessed the multiplex PCR reads with MiXCR, giving one entry per CDR3 protein. The sample contains approximately 46,000 distinct CDR3 sequences, more than 70% of which appear only once. Study findings and constraints: Tumor region pairs shared more overlap than did tumor-adjacent and tumor-blood pairs.

The V gene lost 0 bases and the J gene lost 4 bases, with 9 bases spanning the gap. The CDR3 is made up of 14 amino acids. The germline V gene encodes CDR1 KGHSH and CDR2 LQKENI. Investigators took RNA and DNA out together from roughly 21-30 mg of unsorted bulk tissue. Infection with HBV was chronic in patients; they were treatment-naive. This clonotype was counted only a few times. Its target is not known. The genes are TRBV18 and TRBJ2-5; D is uncertain. The receptor's source is a woman in her twenties or thirties with primary liver carcinoma and hepatitis B virus infection. Sample: tumor-adjacent normal liver tissue. The CDR3 DNA reads TGTGCCAGCTCACCACCGTTAGCAAGAGAGACCCAGTACTTC. Its translation: CASSPPLARETQYF. The whole variable domain, remainder taken from reference TRBV18 and TRBJ2-5, is NAGVMQNPRHLVRRRGQEARLRCSPMKGHSHVYWYRQLPEEGLKFMVYLQKENIIDESGMPKERFSAEFPKEGPSILRIQQVVRGDSAAYFCASSPPLARETQYFGPGTRLLVL.